One and the same sample provided the 10 T cell receptor beta chains below, sequenced in a study of identical twins. TCRdb reanalysed the 5' RACE reads using MiXCR and keeps one entry per CDR3 protein. The table has about 390,000 distinct CDR3 sequences, 7% to 9.5% seen once. The sequenced material came from naive T cells sorted from blood. Every receptor here comes from a woman aged 45 to 65 in good health.

This clonotype has only a few counts. The CDR3 protein is CASSLGERTEEETQYF. The CDR3 DNA reads as TGTGCCAGCAGCTTAGGGGAGAGGACAGAAGAAGAGACCCAGTACTTC. The chain couples TRBV7-9 to TRBJ2-5; D is possibly TRBD1 (6 bases). The germline CDR1 and CDR2 sequences are SEHNR and FQNEAQ (reference sequence). This CDR3 spans 16 amino acids. Trimming stripped 1 base from V and 3 bases from J, with 15 bases between.

This clonotype was seen once. The chain recombines TRBV28 with TRBJ1-4, with D perhaps matching TRBD1 (5 bases). V shed 9 bases and J shed 1 base, with 9 bases lying between them. This CDR3 is built from 13 residues. Germline CDR1 MDHEN, CDR2 SYDVKM. DNA of the CDR3: TGTGCCAGTCGGGGCCAAACTAATGAAAAACTGTTTTTT. Its protein is CASRGQTNEKLFF.

The chain carries TRBV7-8 and TRBJ2-2; D is ambiguous. Germline V gene lookup returns CDR1 SGHVS and CDR2 FQNEAQ. The V gene lost 0 bases and the J gene lost 2 bases, with 7 bases spanning the gap. This CDR3 has 15 amino acids. The CDR3 DNA sequence: TGTGCCAGCAGCTTAGCGGTTTCAAACACCGGGGAGCTGTTTTTT. Residues: CASSLAVSNTGELFF.

The chain is built from TRBV7-2 and TRBJ1-4; no clear D gene. The V end was cut by 5 bases, the J end by 0 bases, with 7 bases between. CDR3 length equals 14 residues. Germline loops: CDR1 SGHTA, CDR2 FQGNSA. In nucleotides, the CDR3 is TGTGCCAGCAGCCGGAGTGCAACTAATGAAAAACTGTTTTTT. Translated: CASSRSATNEKLFF.

The V gene is TRBV29-1, the J gene TRBJ2-5; 7 bases line up with TRBD2. Germline assignment: CDR1 SQVTM and CDR2 ANQGSEA. The CDR3 runs 12 residues. The ends lost 6 bases at V and 4 bases at J; junction bases unmatched: 5. The DNA for the CDR3 is TGCAGCGTGGAGACGGGGGGAGAGACCCAGTACTTC. This sequence encodes CSVETGGETQYF.

This clonotype was recorded many times. The V gene is TRBV20-1, the J gene TRBJ2-1, with D possibly matching TRBD2 (6 bases). The CDR3 is 15 amino acids. Germline-derived CDR1 and CDR2 are DFQATT and SNEGSKA (reference sequence). V was cut by 0 bases and J by 2 bases, with 11 bases left in between. In DNA form, the CDR3 reads TGCAGTGCTAGAGATGGGGACTCCCCCTACAATGAGCAGTTCTTC. Protein sequence: CSARDGDSPYNEQFF.

The chain is built from TRBV13 and TRBJ2-2; either TRBD1 or TRBD2 may supply D (5 bases each). Germline V gene lookup returns CDR1 PRHDT and CDR2 FYEKMQ (reference sequence). The germline V and J ends were trimmed by 4 bases and 7 bases, with 13 bases remaining between them. CDR3 length: 14 amino acids. In nucleotides, the CDR3 is TGTGCCAGCAGCTGGGACGACCGGGGCGGGGAGCTGTTTTTT. It yields the protein CASSWDDRGGELFF.

In its sample, this clonotype was seen a few times. This chain links TRBV20-1 with TRBJ2-4; D is perhaps TRBD2 (5 bases). This CDR3 has 14 amino acids. CDR1 and CDR2 (germline): DFQATT, SNEGSKA (reference sequence). Trimming removed 3 bases from V and 0 bases from J, with 9 bases in between. The CDR3 DNA follows: TGCAGTGCTAGCCACGGACTAGCCAAAAACATTCAGTACTTC. This codes for CSASHGLAKNIQYF.

This chain uses TRBV5-1 with TRBJ2-7, with 7 bases fitting TRBD2. Germline lookup yields CDR1 SGHRS and CDR2 YFSETQ. The J segment lost 3 bases and the V segment lost 5 bases, leaving 8 bases of the junction unmatched. This CDR3 is built from 14 residues. The CDR3 nucleotides read TGCGCCAGCAGTCCACTAGCGAGGGACTACGAGCAGTACTTC. Its translation is CASSPLARDYEQYF.

This clonotype was counted many times. The V gene is TRBV3-1, the J gene TRBJ2-1, with 12 bases lining up with TRBD2. The germline gives CDR1 LGHDT, CDR2 YNNKEL (reference sequence). This CDR3 spans 16 amino acids. The V and J ends lost 5 bases and 4 bases, in that order; junction bases with no gene match: 6. CDR3 in DNA: TGTGCCAGCAGCTCACGACTAGCGGGGGAATACAATGAGCAGTTCTTC. Its protein is CASSSRLAGEYNEQFF.